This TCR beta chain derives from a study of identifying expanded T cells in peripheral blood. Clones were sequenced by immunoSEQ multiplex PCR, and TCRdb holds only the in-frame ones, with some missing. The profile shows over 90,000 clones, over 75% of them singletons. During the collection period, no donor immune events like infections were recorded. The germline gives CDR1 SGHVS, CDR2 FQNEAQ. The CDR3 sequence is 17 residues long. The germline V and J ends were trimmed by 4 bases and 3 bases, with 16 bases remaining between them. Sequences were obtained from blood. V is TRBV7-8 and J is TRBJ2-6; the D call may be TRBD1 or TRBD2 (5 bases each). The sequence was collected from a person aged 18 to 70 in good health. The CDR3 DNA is TGTGCCAGCAGCTCCCCCCCACAGGCGGGTGGGGCCAACGTCCTGACTTTC. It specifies CASSSPPQAGGANVLTF.